Sequencing of this T cell receptor beta chain was carried out in a study of cytomegalovirus exposure and HLA in healthy donors. Germline values: CDR1 WSHSY, CDR2 SAAADI. Trimming cost V 7 bases and J 5 bases, with 12 bases left between them. The CDR3 extends over 12 amino acids. Notes on this clone: The antigen is undetermined.

Researchers ran the PCR with 60 Vbeta and 13 Jbeta primers. In the original analysis: Around 76 million unique TCR beta chains, roughly 12 million shared, were counted in a later analysis. Sequencing used immunoSEQ multiplex PCR; TCRdb keeps in-frame clones, though not all of them. That table is the source of V, J and clone size, and D and trimming were worked out from the DNA. Of 80,000 to 95,000 clones in the sample, approximately 89% were seen once. The study's findings and limits: It emerged from a later analysis that several of the most significant clusters appeared to be linked to common viral pathogens. An analysis that came later showed most CMV-associated TCR beta chains appearing HLA-restricted. Whilst most TCR sequences proved rare, a subset of public TCRs occurred across many donors.

The receptor's source is a man aged 25-45 years in good health and CMV-seropositive. The sample taken for sequencing was PBMCs. The chain has TRBV10-2 and TRBJ2-7, with no clear D. CDR3 nucleotides: TGCGCCAGCAATCAGGAAGGTAACGAGCAGTACTTC. As protein: CASNQEGNEQYF.